The 25 T cell receptor beta chains presented below share a single source sample, sequenced in a study of T cells in localized non-small cell lung cancer (dated by TCRdb to the early 2020s). The protocol used for the library was the immunoSEQ multiplex PCR assay. Sourced from immuneACCESS, this table was stored by TCRdb with only in-frame sequences that have V and J called. A share of the clones is absent; for the studies checked, an unresolved V gene accounts for under half, and the remainder has no known explanation. The sample has 25,000 to 35,000 clones on record, over 75% of them singletons. The ten top clones hold roughly 15% of the sample. The sequenced sample was peripheral blood, obtained before any cancer treatment. The source is a male donor at least 60 years old with stage III squamous cell lung carcinoma.

This clone was seen a handful of times. The chain combines TRBV9 with TRBJ2-4; TRBD1 is a possible D gene (5 bases). Germline V gene data show CDR1 as SGDLS and CDR2 as YYNGEE. Trimming cost V 7 bases and J 6 bases, with 11 bases left between them. The CDR3 totals 12 residues. CDR3 in amino acids: CASAGDRNIQYF. DNA of the CDR3: TGTGCCAGCGCAGGAGACAGAAACATTCAGTACTTC.

The chain recombines TRBV18 with TRBJ2-1; D possibly corresponds to TRBD2 (5 bases). CDR1 is KGHSH, CDR2 LQKENI, per germline. CDR3 length: 16 amino acids. With 3 bases removed from V and 5 bases from J, the gap between germline ends came to 17 bases. CDR3 protein: CASSPLEARNHNEQFF. The CDR3 nucleotides read TGTGCCAGCTCACCTCTGGAGGCCAGAAATCACAATGAGCAGTTCTTC.

This clone was counted a single time. The rearrangement links TRBV27 to TRBJ1-2; 9 bases are a match to TRBD1. Per the germline V gene, CDR1 is MNHEY and CDR2 is SMNVEV (reference sequence). CDR3 length: 15 residues. With V trimmed by 7 bases and J by 2 bases, 8 bases remained unmatched. The DNA for the CDR3 is TGTGCCAGCACTGAAACCGGGACAGGGAACTATGGCTACACCTTC. Its protein product is CASTETGTGNYGYTF.

The rearrangement links TRBV19 to TRBJ2-1; tentatively, D is TRBD2 (6 bases). Germline loops: CDR1 LNHDA, CDR2 SQIVND (reference sequence). Trimming took off 6 bases at V and 7 bases at J, with 16 bases between the two ends. The CDR3 has 14 residues. The CDR3 DNA reads TGTGCCAGTAGGCAAAGGGGCGGGGCTAATGAGCAGTTCTTC. Translated, it gives CASRQRGGANEQFF. Using reference TRBV19 and TRBJ2-1 for the parts outside the CDR3, the full variable domain is DGGITQSPKYLFRKEGQNVTLSCEQNLNHDAMYWYRQDPGQGLRLIYYSQIVNDFQKGDIAEGYSVSREKKESFPLTVTSAQKNPTAFYLCASRQRGGANEQFFGPGTRLTVL.

The chain recombines TRBV9 with TRBJ2-1; D may correspond to TRBD1 or TRBD2 (5 bases each). The germline V and J ends were trimmed by 1 base and 2 bases, with 10 bases remaining between them. CDR3 length: 15 residues. Germline CDR1 SGDLS, CDR2 YYNGEE. CDR3 DNA sequence: TGTGCCAGCAGCGTAAAAAGGGACCCCTACAATGAGCAGTTCTTC. Translating it yields CASSVKRDPYNEQFF.

This chain links TRBV2 with TRBJ1-5, with D possibly being TRBD1 (5 bases). Germline loops: CDR1 SNHLY, CDR2 FYNNEI. The length of the CDR3 is 14 residues. The V and J ends lost 7 bases and 3 bases respectively, with 13 bases between them. Here the CDR3 reads CASTTTESNQPQHF. For the CDR3, the DNA is TGTGCCAGCACCACGACAGAGTCCAATCAGCCCCAGCATTTT.

J is TRBJ1-1 and V is TRBV5-4; possibly TRBD1 for D (6 bases). Trimming shortened V by 0 bases and J by 7 bases, and 22 bases separated the two germline ends. Germline V gene data show CDR1 as SGHNT and CDR2 as YYREEE (reference sequence). The CDR3 sequence is 17 residues long. The CDR3 DNA is TGTGCCAGCAGCTTGGCGGGGGGTGGACAGCCCCAAGGTGAAGCTTTCTTT. This encodes CASSLAGGGQPQGEAFF.

The sample holds one count of this clone. The J gene is TRBJ1-2, the V gene TRBV7-9; 10 bases are shared with TRBD1. The V gene's germline CDR1 is SEHNR and CDR2 FQNEAQ (reference sequence). Germline trimming cut 1 base from V and 0 bases from J; bases unmatched to any gene: 2. This CDR3 has 16 amino acids. The CDR3: CASSLGGQGPNYGYTF. CDR3 DNA: TGTGCCAGCAGCTTAGGGGGACAGGGGCCTAACTATGGCTACACCTTC. Drawing the rest from reference TRBV7-9 and TRBJ1-2, the complete variable domain is DTGVSQNPRHKITKRGQNVTFRCDPISEHNRLYWYRQTLGQGPEFLTYFQNEAQLEKSRLLSDRFSAERPKGSFSTLEIQRTEQGDSAMYLCASSLGGQGPNYGYTFGSGTRLTVV.

This clone was counted between two and nine times. The chain is built from TRBV14 and TRBJ1-1; D is undetermined. V lost 1 base and J 0 bases, leaving 3 bases between the germline ends. The CDR3 contains 13 residues. Germline V lookup: CDR1 SGHDN, CDR2 FVKESK. CDR3 loop: CASSQALNTEAFF. As DNA, the CDR3 is TGTGCCAGCAGCCAAGCGCTGAACACTGAAGCTTTCTTT.

The rearrangement uses TRBV6-5 and TRBJ1-5; no clear D gene. With 7 bases removed from V and 3 bases from J, the gap between germline ends came to 10 bases. CDR1 and CDR2 (germline): MNHEY, SVGAGI. The length of the CDR3 is 13 residues. CDR3: CASTRTDNQPQHF. CDR3 DNA sequence: TGTGCCAGCACCAGGACTGACAATCAGCCCCAGCATTTT.

The chain's CDR3 is CASCAQANTEAFF. The CDR3 DNA follows: TGTGCCAGCTGCGCCCAGGCGAACACTGAAGCTTTCTTT. The chain employs TRBV28 and TRBJ1-1, with D unclear. This CDR3 is built from 13 residues. Between the trimmed V and J ends, which lost 8 bases and 1 base, there was a span of 11 bases. Germline CDR1 MDHEN, CDR2 SYDVKM.

V usage is TRBV6-5 and J usage is TRBJ1-2; the D is unclear. CDR3 size: 13 residues. Germline CDR1 reads MNHEY; CDR2 reads SVGAGI. Trimming cost V 9 bases and J 4 bases, with 15 bases left between them. The CDR3 nucleotides read TGTGCCAGAGAGCTTGCGACTACCTATGGCTACACCTTC. Translated: CARELATTYGYTF.

This clone is medium-sized. This chain uses TRBV4-3 with TRBJ1-2; perhaps TRBD1 as D (5 bases). Germline V gene data show CDR1 as LGHNA and CDR2 as YSLEER. V was clipped by 1 base and J by 3 bases, with 12 bases between them. CDR3 size: 15 residues. The CDR3 is CASSQVGGNDYGYTF. In DNA, the CDR3 is TGCGCCAGCAGCCAAGTCGGGGGTAATGACTATGGCTACACCTTC.

This chain uses TRBV5-1 with TRBJ2-1, with D perhaps matching TRBD1 or TRBD2 (5 bases each). With 2 bases removed from V and 3 bases from J, the gap between germline ends came to 12 bases. From germline, CDR1 is SGHRS and CDR2 YFSETQ. There are 15 residues in the CDR3. Here the CDR3 DNA reads TGCGCCAGCAGCTTTCGGGACCGACTCTACAATGAGCAGTTCTTC. Translated, it gives CASSFRDRLYNEQFF. The whole variable domain, filled in from reference TRBV5-1 and TRBJ2-1, reads KAGVTQTPRYLIKTRGQQVTLSCSPISGHRSVSWYQQTPGQGLQFLFEYFSETQRNKGNFPGRFSGRQFSNSRSEMNVSTLELGDSALYLCASSFRDRLYNEQFFGPGTRLTVL.

This clone occurred a few times. The chain joins TRBV4-1 to TRBJ1-5, with no clear D. Deletions cut 3 bases from V and 6 bases from J, with 9 bases between. The CDR3 has 13 residues. From germline, CDR1 is MGHRA and CDR2 YSYEKL. The CDR3 loop is CASSHRIAQPQHF. CDR3 coding DNA: TGCGCCAGCAGCCACCGGATCGCTCAGCCCCAGCATTTT.

This clone has just one count. The chain couples TRBV27 to TRBJ2-5; 11 bases map to TRBD2. The junction had 6 bases not matched to a gene; V was cut back by 5 bases and J by 1 base. Germline assignment: CDR1 MNHEY and CDR2 SMNVEV (reference sequence). This CDR3 is built from 16 residues. DNA of the CDR3: TGTGCCAGCAGTAAACCCGGGACTAGCGGCCAAGAGACCCAGTACTTC. It specifies CASSKPGTSGQETQYF.

The CDR3 nucleotides are TGTGCCAGCAGCTTGCGACACTCCTACAATGAGCAGTTCTTC. This gives the protein CASSLRHSYNEQFF. This chain joins TRBV5-6 and TRBJ2-1, with D unclear. Germline-derived CDR1 and CDR2 are SGHDT and YYEEEE. The length of the CDR3 is 14 residues. Trimming removed 1 base from V and 0 bases from J, with 5 bases in between.

The chain couples TRBV2 to TRBJ1-5; D call uncertain. Germline assignment: CDR1 SNHLY and CDR2 FYNNEI. V lost 1 base and J 7 bases, leaving 11 bases between the germline ends. The CDR3 consists of 14 residues. This CDR3 reads CASSEGLGTQPQHF. CDR3 nucleotides: TGTGCCAGCAGTGAAGGCCTCGGAACCCAGCCCCAGCATTTT. The whole variable domain, remainder taken from reference TRBV2 and TRBJ1-5, is EPEVTQTPSHQVTQMGQEVILRCVPISNHLYFYWYRQILGQKVEFLVSFYNNEISEKSEIFDDQFSVERPDGSNFTLKIRSTKLEDSAMYFCASSEGLGTQPQHFGDGTRLSIL.

The chain employs TRBV11-3 and TRBJ2-7; 12 nucleotides line up with TRBD2. Germline V gene lookup returns CDR1 SGHNT and CDR2 YENEEA. CDR3 length equals 17 residues. Unmatched junction bases numbered 6, after V lost 0 bases and J lost 3 bases. The CDR3 protein is CASSLDLRTSGVYEQYF. The DNA for the CDR3 is TGTGCCAGCAGCTTAGACCTTCGGACTAGCGGGGTCTACGAGCAGTACTTC.

The J gene is TRBJ2-1, the V gene TRBV28; 12 nucleotides line up with TRBD2. Germline V gene data show CDR1 as MDHEN and CDR2 as SYDVKM. The CDR3 totals 17 residues. V was clipped by 3 bases and J by 6 bases; unmatched bases: 9. In nucleotides, the CDR3 is TGTGCCAGCAGTTTGGACCTAGCGGGAGGGAAATCCAATGAGCAGTTCTTC. Protein: CASSLDLAGGKSNEQFF.

The chain employs TRBV9 and TRBJ2-3, with TRBD1 identical over 7 bases. The CDR3 runs to 15 residues. V gave up 0 bases and J gave up 2 bases; unmatched junction bases: 3. Germline CDR1 and CDR2: SGDLS and YYNGEE. The CDR3 is CASSVGDSLTDTQYF. CDR3 bases: TGTGCCAGCAGCGTAGGGGACAGCCTCACAGATACGCAGTATTTT.

This clone was detected a few times. The rearrangement links TRBV10-3 to TRBJ2-3; D is ambiguous. CDR1 ENHRY and CDR2 SYGVKD come from the germline V gene. CDR3 size: 12 residues. V was cut by 8 bases and J by 6 bases, with 12 bases left in between. The CDR3: CAIGLRPDTQYF. The CDR3 DNA follows: TGTGCCATCGGCCTCCGGCCGGATACGCAGTATTTT.

This chain joins TRBV4-3 and TRBJ2-4; TRBD2 matches 7 bases. Germline-derived CDR1 and CDR2 are LGHNA and YSLEER. The trim removed 1 base at V and 9 bases at J, leaving 15 bases unmatched. The CDR3 spans 17 residues. This CDR3 is CASSQGLADTDGGIQYF. CDR3 DNA: TGCGCCAGCAGCCAAGGGCTAGCGGACACCGACGGGGGCATTCAGTACTTC.

This clone was counted once. The V call is TRBV28, the J call TRBJ1-1; D may be TRBD1 (5 bases). Trimming cost V 7 bases and J 4 bases, with 13 bases left between them. Germline V gene data show CDR1 as MDHEN and CDR2 as SYDVKM. This CDR3 is built from 13 residues. CDR3 bases: TGTGCCAGCACCTGGGGCGGGAGCACTGAAGCTTTCTTT. Translation: CASTWGGSTEAFF.

The CDR3 DNA reads TGTGCCAGCAGCTTATCACAGATAAGCTACGAGCAGTACTTC. It encodes CASSLSQISYEQYF. The chain carries TRBV11-2 and TRBJ2-7; D remains unclear. V was pared by 2 bases and J by 3 bases, with 11 bases between. In germline, CDR1 is SGHAT, CDR2 FQNNGV. The CDR3 has 14 residues.